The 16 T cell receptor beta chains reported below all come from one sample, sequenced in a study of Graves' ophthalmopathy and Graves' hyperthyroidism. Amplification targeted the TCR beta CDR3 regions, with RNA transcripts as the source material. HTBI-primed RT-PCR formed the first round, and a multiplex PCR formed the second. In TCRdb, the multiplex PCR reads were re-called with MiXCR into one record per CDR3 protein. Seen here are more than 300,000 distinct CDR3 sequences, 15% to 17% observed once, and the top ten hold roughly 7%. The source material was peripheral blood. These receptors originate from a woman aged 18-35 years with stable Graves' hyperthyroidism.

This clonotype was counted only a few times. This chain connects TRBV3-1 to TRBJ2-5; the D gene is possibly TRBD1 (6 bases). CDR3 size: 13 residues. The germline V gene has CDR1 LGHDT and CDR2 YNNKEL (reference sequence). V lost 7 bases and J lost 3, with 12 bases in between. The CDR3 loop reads CASTPTGEETQYF. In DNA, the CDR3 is TGTGCCAGCACCCCGACAGGTGAAGAGACCCAGTACTTC.

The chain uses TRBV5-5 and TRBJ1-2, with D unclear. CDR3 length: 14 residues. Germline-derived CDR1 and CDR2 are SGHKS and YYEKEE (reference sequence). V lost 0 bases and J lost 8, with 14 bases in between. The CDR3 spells CASSLEVGLGGYTF. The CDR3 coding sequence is TGTGCCAGCAGCTTGGAAGTGGGCTTGGGGGGCTACACCTTC.

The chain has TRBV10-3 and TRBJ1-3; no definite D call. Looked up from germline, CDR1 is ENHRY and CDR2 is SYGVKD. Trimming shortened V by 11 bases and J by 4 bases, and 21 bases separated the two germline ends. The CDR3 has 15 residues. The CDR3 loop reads CAGRLDGPAGNTIYF. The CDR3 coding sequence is TGTGCCGGAAGACTGGACGGACCCGCGGGAAACACCATATATTTT.

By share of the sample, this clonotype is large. The CDR3 coding sequence is TGTGCCAGCAGCTTAAACACGCTCTACGAGCAGTACTTC. Translating gives CASSLNTLYEQYF. The V call is TRBV7-8, the J call TRBJ2-7; D is uncertain. CDR3 length: 13 amino acids. With 2 bases removed from V and 3 bases from J, the gap between germline ends came to 8 bases. Germline CDR1 and CDR2: SGHVS and FQNEAQ.

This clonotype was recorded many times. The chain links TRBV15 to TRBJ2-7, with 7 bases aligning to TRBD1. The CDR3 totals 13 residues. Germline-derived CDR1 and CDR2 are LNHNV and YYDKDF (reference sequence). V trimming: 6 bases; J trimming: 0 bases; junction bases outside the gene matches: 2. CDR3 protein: CATRWDSSYEQYF. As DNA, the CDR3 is TGTGCCACCAGATGGGACAGCTCCTACGAGCAGTACTTC.

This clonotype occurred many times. CDR3 residues: CASSPYRTGRGNTIYF. CDR3 coding DNA: TGTGCCAGCAGCCCTTACAGGACAGGGCGCGGAAACACCATATATTTT. The chain combines TRBV7-8 with TRBJ1-3, with 8 bases fitting TRBD1. Germline trimming cut 5 bases from V and 4 bases from J; bases unmatched to any gene: 10. The CDR3 consists of 16 residues. CDR1 is SGHVS and CDR2 is FQNEAQ in the germline V gene.

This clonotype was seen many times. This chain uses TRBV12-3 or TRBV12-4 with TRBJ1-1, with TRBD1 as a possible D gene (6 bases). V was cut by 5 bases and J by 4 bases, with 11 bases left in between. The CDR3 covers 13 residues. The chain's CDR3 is CASSHRVGTEAFF. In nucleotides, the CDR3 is TGTGCCAGCAGTCACAGGGTTGGCACTGAAGCTTTCTTT.

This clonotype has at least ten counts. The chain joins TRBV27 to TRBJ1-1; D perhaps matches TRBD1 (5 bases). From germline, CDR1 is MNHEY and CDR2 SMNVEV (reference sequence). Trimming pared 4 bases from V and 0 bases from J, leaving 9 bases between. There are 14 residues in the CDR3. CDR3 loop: CASSSRQMNTEAFF. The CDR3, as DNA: TGTGCCAGCAGTTCGCGACAGATGAACACTGAAGCTTTCTTT.

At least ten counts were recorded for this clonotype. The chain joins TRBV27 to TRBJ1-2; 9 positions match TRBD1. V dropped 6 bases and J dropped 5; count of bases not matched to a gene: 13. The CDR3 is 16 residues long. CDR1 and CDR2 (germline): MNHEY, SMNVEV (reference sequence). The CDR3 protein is CASRKDMDRGGYGYTF. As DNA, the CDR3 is TGTGCCAGCAGAAAAGATATGGACAGGGGCGGTTATGGCTACACCTTC.

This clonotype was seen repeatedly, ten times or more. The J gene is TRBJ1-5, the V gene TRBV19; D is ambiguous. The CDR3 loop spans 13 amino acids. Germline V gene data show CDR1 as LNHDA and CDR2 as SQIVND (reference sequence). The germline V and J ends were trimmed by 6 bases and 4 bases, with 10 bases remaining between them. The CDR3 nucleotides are TGTGCCAGTAGAAACAGAGATAATCAGCCCCAGCATTTT. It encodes CASRNRDNQPQHF. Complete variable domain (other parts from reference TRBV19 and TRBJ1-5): DGGITQSPKYLFRKEGQNVTLSCEQNLNHDAMYWYRQDPGQGLRLIYYSQIVNDFQKGDIAEGYSVSREKKESFPLTVTSAQKNPTAFYLCASRNRDNQPQHFGDGTRLSIL.

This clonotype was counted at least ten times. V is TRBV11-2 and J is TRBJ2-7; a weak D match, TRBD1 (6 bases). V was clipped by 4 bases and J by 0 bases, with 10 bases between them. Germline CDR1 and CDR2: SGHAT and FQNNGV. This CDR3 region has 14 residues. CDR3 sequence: CASSSLDSSYEQYF. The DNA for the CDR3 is TGTGCCAGCAGCTCACTGGACAGCTCCTACGAGCAGTACTTC.

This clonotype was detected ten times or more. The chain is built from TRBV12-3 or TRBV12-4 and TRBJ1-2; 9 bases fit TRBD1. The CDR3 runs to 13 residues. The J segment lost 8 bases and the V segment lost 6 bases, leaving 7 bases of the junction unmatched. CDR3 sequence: CASSPGTGKGYTF. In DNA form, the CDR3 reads TGTGCCAGCAGCCCCGGGACAGGGAAGGGCTACACCTTC.

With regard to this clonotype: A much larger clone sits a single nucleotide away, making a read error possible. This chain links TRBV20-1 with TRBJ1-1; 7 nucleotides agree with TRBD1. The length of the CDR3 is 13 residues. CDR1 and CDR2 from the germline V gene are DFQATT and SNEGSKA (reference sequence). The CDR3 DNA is TGCAGTGCTAGAGACGGACAGGACACTGAAGCTTGCTTT. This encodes CSARDGQDTEACF.

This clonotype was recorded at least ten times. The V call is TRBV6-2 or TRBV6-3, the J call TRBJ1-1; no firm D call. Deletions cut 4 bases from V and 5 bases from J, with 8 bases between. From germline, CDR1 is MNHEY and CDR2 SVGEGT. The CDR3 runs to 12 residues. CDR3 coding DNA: TGTGCCAGCAGTTTCGCCAGGACTGAAGCTTTCTTT. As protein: CASSFARTEAFF.

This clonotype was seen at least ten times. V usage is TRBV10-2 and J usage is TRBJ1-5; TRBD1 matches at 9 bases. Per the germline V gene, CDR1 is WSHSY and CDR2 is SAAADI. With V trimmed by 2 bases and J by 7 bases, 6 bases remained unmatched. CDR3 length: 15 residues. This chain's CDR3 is CASSEGDRGWQPQHF. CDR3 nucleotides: TGCGCCAGCAGTGAGGGAGACAGGGGGTGGCAGCCCCAGCATTTT.

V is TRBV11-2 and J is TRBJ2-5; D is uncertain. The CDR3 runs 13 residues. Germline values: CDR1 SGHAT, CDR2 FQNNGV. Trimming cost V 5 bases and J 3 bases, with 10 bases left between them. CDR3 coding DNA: TGTGCCAGCAGCCCCTGGGATGAAGAGACCCAGTACTTC. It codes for CASSPWDEETQYF.